The present T cell receptor (beta chain) was sequenced within a study of blood T cell repertoires in COVID-19. Sequencing was performed with immunoSEQ multiplex PCR; in TCRdb, only in-frame clones are kept and a portion is missing. This table holds about 63,000 clones, 70% to 80% found once. CDR3 size: 11 residues. CDR1 is MNHEY, CDR2 SVGAGI, per germline. V was shortened by 7 bases and J by 5 bases, with 9 bases between the two germline ends. This sequence joins TRBV6-5 and TRBJ2-7; possible D gene TRBD2, 5 bases. The sequence was obtained from a human donor in a cohort sampled during active COVID-19. The sequencing input was peripheral blood. CDR3 sequence (DNA): TGTGCCAGCACCGACGGGAACGAGCAGTACTTC. It specifies CASTDGNEQYF.